Listed here is a single T cell receptor beta chain. Its antigen remains unidentified. The CDR3 extends over 16 amino acids. The germline CDR1 and CDR2 sequences are SGHRS and YFSETQ. V trimming: 6 bases; J trimming: 2 bases; junction bases outside the gene matches: 14. This entry is derived from a study of blood T cell dynamics during melanoma immunotherapy. About the study: First-line therapy was either pembrolizumab or nivolumab with ipilimumab for metastatic melanoma. Study conclusions and caveats: At W3, later disease-control patients showed bifurcated PBMC repertoire changes, unlike progressors. It remained unknown if the driving T cell clones were melanoma-specific.

Assay used: immunoSEQ multiplex PCR; TCRdb lists only in-frame clones, some missing. The sample shows some 4,900 clones, around 88% of them seen only once. Time point reported: pre-treatment baseline. Patients with prior systemic cancer treatment, concomitant immunosuppressants, or other active malignancies were excluded. This receptor was identified in a human donor with melanoma. Sequencing was performed on blood, taken from a patient treated with checkpoint blockade. The chain has TRBV5-1 and TRBJ2-7, with 7 bases lining up with TRBD2. The CDR3 protein is CASTQGRDLRPYEQYF. CDR3 in DNA: TGCGCCAGCACCCAAGGGAGGGACTTGCGCCCCTACGAGCAGTACTTC. The full variable domain, with the rest looked up from reference TRBV5-1 and TRBJ2-7, is KAGVTQTPRYLIKTRGQQVTLSCSPISGHRSVSWYQQTPGQGLQFLFEYFSETQRNKGNFPGRFSGRQFSNSRSEMNVSTLELGDSALYLCASTQGRDLRPYEQYFGPGTRLTVT.